This TCR beta chain was recorded in a study of shared clonotypes between healthy human individuals. Turning to the study itself: Per donor, CD8 memory used one plate, CD8 naive used two, CD4 memory used three and CD4 naive used three.

A word on this clone: Its antigen is still unknown.

This CDR3 has 18 residues. The germline CDR1 and CDR2 sequences are SGHRS and YFSETQ. The V segment lost 4 bases and the J segment 0 bases; nucleotides outside the gene matches: 11. The run depth of the assay was deep. Using immunoSEQ multiplex PCR, the repertoire was profiled, and TCRdb retains in-frame clones only, with some absent. The sample yields about 1.1 million clones, around three quarters seen once. Regarding the study as a whole: Owing to a small donor count, the genetic and exposure-history diversity represented was limited. In the sorted subsets, rarefaction showed sequencing was incomplete despite large depth.

This chain joins TRBV5-1 and TRBJ2-3; TRBD2 aligns across 10 bases. The sequencing input was memory CD4+ T cells from PBMCs. Documented subset: CD45RA-negative fraction. This clonotype was obtained from a young man in good health. Some clones in this sample may be carry-over from other donors' samples. The CDR3 protein is CASSPAWSGRASTDTQYF. For the CDR3, the DNA is TGCGCCAGCAGCCCGGCTTGGAGCGGGAGGGCTAGCACAGATACGCAGTATTTT.